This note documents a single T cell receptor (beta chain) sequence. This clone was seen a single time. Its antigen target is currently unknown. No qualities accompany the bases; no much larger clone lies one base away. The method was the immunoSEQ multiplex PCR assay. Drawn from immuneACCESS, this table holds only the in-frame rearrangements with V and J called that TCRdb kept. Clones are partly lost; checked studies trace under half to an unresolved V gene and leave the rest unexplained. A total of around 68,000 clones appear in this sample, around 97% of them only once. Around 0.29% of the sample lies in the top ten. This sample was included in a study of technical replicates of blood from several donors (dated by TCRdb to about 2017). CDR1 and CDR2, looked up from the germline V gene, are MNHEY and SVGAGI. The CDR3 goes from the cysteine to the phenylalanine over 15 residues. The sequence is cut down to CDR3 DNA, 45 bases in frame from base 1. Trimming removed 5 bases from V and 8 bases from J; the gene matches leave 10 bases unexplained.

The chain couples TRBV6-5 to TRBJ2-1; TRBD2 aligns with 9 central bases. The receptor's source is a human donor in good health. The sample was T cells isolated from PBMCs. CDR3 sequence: CASSRGGRALDEQFF. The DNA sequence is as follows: TGTGCCAGCAGTAGAGGCGGGAGGGCCTTGGATGAGCAGTTCTTC.